What follows are 21 T cell receptor beta chains derived from one specimen sequenced in a study of T cell changes during pregnancy in multiple sclerosis. TCRdb keeps only in-frame clones here, not all; method: immunoSEQ multiplex PCR. The table lists approximately 68,000 clones, approximately 91% of them singletons. The sample consisted of peripheral blood, taken in the second trimester of pregnancy. These receptor sequences come from a female donor with multiple sclerosis, enrolled in a pregnancy study.

V gene TRBV5-1 combines with J gene TRBJ2-1; the D gene is possibly TRBD2 (7 bases). V lost 5 bases and J 8 bases, leaving 17 bases between the germline ends. This CDR3 comprises 14 residues. Germline V gene lookup returns CDR1 SGHRS and CDR2 YFSETQ. CDR3 DNA sequence: TGCGCCAGCAGTCCGGGGGGCGCGTGGGATGAGCAGTTCTTC. It is translated as CASSPGGAWDEQFF.

This clone was recorded only once. The chain couples TRBV6-6 to TRBJ2-7; tentatively, D is TRBD1 (6 bases). The CDR3 sequence is 15 residues long. The V and J ends lost 0 bases and 2 bases respectively, with 11 bases between them. Per germline, CDR1 MNHNY and CDR2 SVGAGI (reference sequence). The CDR3 reads CASSYSRQVPYEQYF. CDR3 DNA sequence: TGTGCCAGCAGTTACTCTCGACAGGTACCCTACGAGCAGTACTTC.

The chain couples TRBV27 to TRBJ1-3; D is unresolved. Trimming took 0 bases from V and 0 from J, leaving 15 bases between them. The CDR3 sequence is 18 residues long. The germline V gene has CDR1 MNHEY and CDR2 SMNVEV (reference sequence). The CDR3 DNA reads TGTGCCAGCAGTTTATCTGGTTTCGGCGGCTACTCTGGAAACACCATATATTTT. It encodes CASSLSGFGGYSGNTIYF.

This sequence joins TRBV5-1 and TRBJ2-7; TRBD1 aligns across 9 bases. Per germline, CDR1 SGHRS and CDR2 YFSETQ. This CDR3 is 14 amino acids long. Trimming took 4 bases from V and 5 from J; bases not matched to a gene: 7. The CDR3 loop reads CASSPGTGIDEQYF. CDR3 in DNA: TGCGCCAGCAGCCCCGGGACAGGGATCGACGAGCAGTACTTC.

The V gene is TRBV27, the J gene TRBJ1-1; a possible D gene is TRBD1 (6 bases). The CDR3 runs to 14 residues. Deletions cut 6 bases from V and 2 bases from J, with 13 bases between. Germline V CDR1 and CDR2: MNHEY, SMNVEV (reference sequence). The CDR3 DNA reads TGTGCCAGCAGCAGAAACAGGGACAACACTGAAGCTTTCTTT. Protein: CASSRNRDNTEAFF.

The genes are TRBV5-1 and TRBJ2-3, with TRBD2 as a possible D gene (6 bases). V was cut by 4 bases and J by 4 bases, with 19 bases left in between. The CDR3 length is 16 residues. The germline V gene has CDR1 SGHRS and CDR2 YFSETQ. The CDR3 protein is CASSPEGLPGSDTQYF. The CDR3 DNA reads as TGCGCCAGCAGCCCCGAGGGACTTCCCGGTTCAGATACGCAGTATTTT. The full variable domain, completed using reference TRBV5-1 and TRBJ2-3, is KAGVTQTPRYLIKTRGQQVTLSCSPISGHRSVSWYQQTPGQGLQFLFEYFSETQRNKGNFPGRFSGRQFSNSRSEMNVSTLELGDSALYLCASSPEGLPGSDTQYFGPGTRLTVL.

This clone has just one count. The chain combines TRBV11-1 with TRBJ2-5, with D unresolved. Germline loops: CDR1 SGHAT, CDR2 FQDESV (reference sequence). This CDR3 comprises 14 residues. The V end was cut by 2 bases, the J end by 5 bases, with 12 bases between. The CDR3 DNA is TGTGCCAGCAGCTTAAGCTTTCACGCTGAGACCCAGTACTTC. Translating it yields CASSLSFHAETQYF.

The J gene is TRBJ2-1, the V gene TRBV7-2, with D possibly being TRBD1 (5 bases). Germline V gene data show CDR1 as SGHTA and CDR2 as FQGNSA. This CDR3 is built from 12 residues. Deletions cut 5 bases from V and 15 bases from J, with 17 bases between. This CDR3 is CASSTRQRYPFF. The CDR3 DNA follows: TGTGCCAGCAGCACCAGACAGCGTTATCCGTTCTTC. Full variable domain (outside the CDR3, taken from reference TRBV7-2 and TRBJ2-1): GAGVSQSPSNKVTEKGKDVELRCDPISGHTALYWYRQSLGQGLEFLIYFQGNSAPDKSGLPSDRFSAERTGGSVSTLTIQRTQQEDSAVYLCASSTRQRYPFFGPGTRLTVL.

The chain carries TRBV7-9 and TRBJ2-7, with a tentative D call TRBD1 (6 bases). Trimming removed 4 bases from V and 7 bases from J, with 20 bases in between. The germline V gene has CDR1 SEHNR and CDR2 FQNEAQ (reference sequence). This CDR3 has 15 amino acids. The CDR3 reads CASSSLDSPWAEQYF. The CDR3 DNA sequence: TGTGCCAGCAGCTCCTTGGACAGTCCTTGGGCGGAGCAGTACTTC.

The genes are TRBV7-9 and TRBJ2-7, with 8 bases that match TRBD1. CDR3 length equals 14 residues. Germline-derived CDR1 and CDR2 are SEHNR and FQNEAQ (reference sequence). Trimming took 4 bases from V and 0 from J; bases not matched to a gene: 2. The chain's CDR3 is CASSWTGNSYEQYF. CDR3 coding DNA: TGTGCCAGCAGCTGGACAGGGAACTCCTACGAGCAGTACTTC.

This clone was counted once. The rearrangement links TRBV6-5 to TRBJ2-3; TRBD2 matches at 13 bases. There are 14 residues in the CDR3. With 6 bases clipped from V and 9 bases from J, the junction kept 6 bases outside the gene matches. Germline V gene data show CDR1 as MNHEY and CDR2 as SVGAGI. The CDR3 sequence: CASSRTSGSPTQYF. The CDR3 nucleotides are TGTGCCAGCAGCCGGACTAGCGGGAGCCCCACGCAGTATTTT.

The CDR3 bases are TGTGCCAGCAGTGCGACGGGACTTCGGGATGGCTACACCTTC. Its translation is CASSATGLRDGYTF. The V and J genes are TRBV27 and TRBJ1-2; a weak D match, TRBD1 (5 bases). CDR3 length equals 14 residues. Germline V gene lookup returns CDR1 MNHEY and CDR2 SMNVEV (reference sequence). Deletions cut 5 bases from V and 6 bases from J, with 16 bases between.

The V call is TRBV10-3, the J call TRBJ2-5, with 8 bases matching TRBD1. Per germline, CDR1 ENHRY and CDR2 SYGVKD. The CDR3 length is 14 residues. J lost 0 bases, V lost 10 bases, and 7 bases had no gene match. CDR3 sequence: CATRTGQDQETQYF. CDR3 sequence (DNA): TGTGCCACGAGGACGGGACAGGACCAAGAGACCCAGTACTTC.

V and J are TRBV19 and TRBJ2-7, with TRBD2 identical over 10 bases. This CDR3 contains 12 residues. Germline V gene lookup returns CDR1 LNHDA and CDR2 SQIVND (reference sequence). J gave up 6 bases and V 9 bases, and 5 bases lay outside the gene matches. The CDR3 DNA sequence: TGTGCCAGCGGGACTAGCGCCAGCGAGCAGTACTTC. It codes for CASGTSASEQYF.

This chain uses TRBV7-6 with TRBJ2-7; D is possibly TRBD2 (5 bases). The CDR3 is 17 amino acids. Between the trimmed V and J ends, which lost 1 base and 1 base, there was a span of 17 bases. The germline CDR1 and CDR2 sequences are SGHVS and FNYEAQ. The CDR3, as DNA: TGTGCCAGCAGCTTAGAACCTAGCAGGACGACTTCCTACGAGCAGTACTTC. Translated: CASSLEPSRTTSYEQYF.

V is TRBV18 and J is TRBJ2-1; D may be TRBD2 (5 bases). The germline gives CDR1 KGHSH, CDR2 LQKENI. The CDR3 covers 13 residues. Trimming stripped 0 bases from V and 10 bases from J, with 10 bases between. This CDR3 is CASSPPGEWEQFF. The CDR3 nucleotides are TGTGCCAGCTCACCACCGGGAGAATGGGAGCAGTTCTTC.

The rearrangement links TRBV6-5 to TRBJ2-7; TRBD1 aligns across 7 bases. The CDR3 has 11 residues. The V gene's germline CDR1 is MNHEY and CDR2 SVGAGI. The V and J ends lost 8 bases and 7 bases, in that order; junction bases with no gene match: 5. CDR3 protein: CASGTGVEQYF. CDR3 bases: TGTGCCAGCGGTACAGGGGTGGAGCAGTACTTC.

The rearrangement uses TRBV29-1 and TRBJ1-1; D unclear. Trimming took 8 bases from V and 0 from J, leaving 13 bases between them. In germline, CDR1 is SQVTM, CDR2 ANQGSEA. The CDR3 sequence is 13 residues long. CDR3 sequence reads: CSSGLSMNTEAFF. CDR3 in DNA: TGCAGCTCTGGACTGAGCATGAACACTGAAGCTTTCTTT.

J is TRBJ2-2 and V is TRBV5-3, with TRBD2 identical over 8 bases. TRBV5-3 is identified as an open reading frame with a role that is uncertain. The CDR3 has 15 residues. The junction had 10 bases not matched to a gene; V was cut back by 7 bases and J by 5 bases. CDR3 sequence (DNA): TGTGCCAGACCGGGGGGGGTTCGGGATACCGGGGAGCTGTTTTTT. This codes for CARPGGVRDTGELFF.

The V gene is TRBV5-4, the J gene TRBJ2-7; weak D call: TRBD1 (6 bases). The CDR3 extends over 13 amino acids. V was cut by 3 bases and J by 5 bases, with 12 bases left in between. Looked up from germline, CDR1 is SGHNT and CDR2 is YYREEE (reference sequence). CDR3 protein: CASSSGRGDEQYF. The CDR3 bases are TGTGCCAGCAGCTCAGGCAGGGGCGACGAGCAGTACTTC.

The chain uses TRBV5-1 and TRBJ2-3, with 7 bases aligning to TRBD1. With 2 bases clipped from V and 4 bases from J, the junction kept 13 bases outside the gene matches. Germline values: CDR1 SGHRS, CDR2 YFSETQ. The CDR3 is 17 amino acids. The CDR3 bases are TGCGCCAGCAGCTTCGACAGGGACCAGGTTTTGGCAGATACGCAGTATTTT. Translating it yields CASSFDRDQVLADTQYF.